The 8 T cell receptor beta chains reported below all come from one sample, sequenced in a study of PD-1 blockade in classical Hodgkin lymphoma (dated by TCRdb to the early 2020s). The sample's time point label, decoded: cycle 1 day 1 (C1D1), immediately before nivolumab initiation. Every trial patient had relapsed after autologous stem cell transplantation, and cohorts A, B and C differed in prior brentuximab vedotin exposure. The library was obtained by the immunoSEQ multiplex PCR assay. The immuneACCESS repertoire file appears here via TCRdb, limited to in-frame rearrangements. These files lack a portion of the clones; in checked studies, under half of the deficit traces to unresolved V genes, and the cause of the others is not known. For this sample the table gives around 25,000 clones, of which about 80% were detected only once. Together, the top ten hold less than 7.5% of the sample. Sequenced here: peripheral blood mononuclear cells (PBMCs), sampled at baseline. The source is a human donor with classical Hodgkin lymphoma.

This clone was recorded only once. The chain employs TRBV9 and TRBJ2-1; no clear D. CDR3 length: 14 residues. Trimming left V 4 bases short and J 1 base short, with 9 bases between. Germline V gene lookup returns CDR1 SGDLS and CDR2 YYNGEE. The DNA for the CDR3 is TGTGCCAGCAGCCCGGGCCAGTCCTACAATGAGCAGTTCTTC. The encoded protein is CASSPGQSYNEQFF.

The CDR3 loop is CASSYVLAGADEQYF. DNA of the CDR3: TGTGCCAGCAGTTACGTACTAGCGGGGGCCGACGAGCAGTACTTC. The rearrangement uses TRBV6-5 and TRBJ2-7, with 11 positions matching TRBD2. The CDR3 consists of 15 residues. Unmatched junction bases numbered 5, after V lost 2 bases and J lost 5 bases. Per germline, CDR1 MNHEY and CDR2 SVGAGI.

The chain has TRBV4-3 and TRBJ2-3; 10 bases are shared with TRBD2. In germline, CDR1 is LGHNA, CDR2 YSLEER. Unmatched junction bases numbered 1, after V lost 2 bases and J lost 2 bases. The length of the CDR3 is 15 residues. CDR3: CASSQLAGATDTQYF. The DNA of the CDR3 is TGCGCCAGCAGCCAACTAGCGGGGGCCACAGATACGCAGTATTTT.

The chain couples TRBV7-2 to TRBJ2-7, with 7 nucleotides matching TRBD1. CDR1 is SGHTA and CDR2 is FQGNSA in the germline V gene. CDR3 size: 13 residues. V was clipped by 5 bases and J by 5 bases; unmatched bases: 6. CDR3 nucleotides: TGTGCCAGCAGCCCTTACAGGGGAAACGAGCAGTACTTC. Protein product: CASSPYRGNEQYF.

This clone has only one observation. The chain is built from TRBV2 and TRBJ2-7; D tentatively reads TRBD1 or TRBD2 (5 bases each). V was cut by 2 bases and J by 5 bases, with 10 bases left in between. The germline gives CDR1 SNHLY, CDR2 FYNNEI. The CDR3 covers 13 residues. The CDR3 spells CASSESGTHEQYF. As DNA, the CDR3 is TGTGCCAGCAGTGAATCAGGGACCCACGAGCAGTACTTC.

The rearrangement links TRBV27 to TRBJ1-5, with TRBD1 as a possible D gene (6 bases). Germline CDR1 is MNHEY and CDR2 is SMNVEV (reference sequence). V was clipped by 5 bases and J by 4 bases, with 24 bases between them. The CDR3 covers 18 residues. Here the CDR3 reads CASSPLPTGGGVNQPQHF. The DNA for the CDR3 is TGTGCCAGCAGTCCACTACCGACAGGAGGGGGGGTGAATCAGCCCCAGCATTTT.

The chain joins TRBV28 to TRBJ2-7, with D possibly matching TRBD2 (6 bases). Trimming removed 3 bases at V and 0 bases at J, with 6 bases between. Germline CDR1 and CDR2: MDHEN and SYDVKM. The CDR3 is 13 amino acids. The CDR3 region is CASSLGGSYEQYF. In nucleotides, the CDR3 is TGTGCCAGCAGTTTGGGAGGCTCCTACGAGCAGTACTTC.

Comments on this clone: The germline gene is not matched at one end of the junction; a read error may be the cause. The rearrangement links TRBV6-1 to TRBJ2-7; perhaps TRBD1 as D (6 bases). The CDR3 is 12 amino acids. Germline-derived CDR1 and CDR2 are MNHNS and SASEGT. The CDR3 sequence: CASSEDFRQVVF. CDR3 sequence (DNA): TGTGCCAGCAGTGAAGACTTTCGACAGGTAGTCTTC.